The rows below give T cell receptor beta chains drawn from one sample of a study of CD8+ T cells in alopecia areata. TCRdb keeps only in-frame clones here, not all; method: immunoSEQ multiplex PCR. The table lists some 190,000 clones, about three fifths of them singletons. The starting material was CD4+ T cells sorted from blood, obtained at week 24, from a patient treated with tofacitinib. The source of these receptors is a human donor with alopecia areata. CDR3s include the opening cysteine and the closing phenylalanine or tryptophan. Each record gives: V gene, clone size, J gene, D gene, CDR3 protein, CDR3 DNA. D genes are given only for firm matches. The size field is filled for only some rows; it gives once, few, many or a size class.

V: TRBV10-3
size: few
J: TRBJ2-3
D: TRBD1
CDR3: CAISDLLGTGSTDTQYF
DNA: TGTGCCATCAGTGATTTACTCGGGACAGGATCCACAGATACGCAGTATTTT

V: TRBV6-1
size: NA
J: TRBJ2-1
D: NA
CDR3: CASNRFGPQFF
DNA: TGTGCCAGCAACAGGTTCGGACCGCAGTTCTTC

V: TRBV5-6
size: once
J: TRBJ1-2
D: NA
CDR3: CASSLSAVGGTF
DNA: TGTGCCAGCAGCTTGAGTGCCGTCGGAGGGACCTTC

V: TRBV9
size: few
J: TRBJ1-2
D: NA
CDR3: CASSAYLDVGGYTF
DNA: TGTGCCAGCAGCGCCTACCTGGATGTTGGGGGCTACACCTTC

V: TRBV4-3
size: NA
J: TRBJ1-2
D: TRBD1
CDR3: CASSQEARDRGYYGYTF
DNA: TGCGCCAGCAGCCAAGAAGCCCGGGACAGGGGGTACTATGGCTACACCTTC

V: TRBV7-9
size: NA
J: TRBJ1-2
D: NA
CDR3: CASSLEWQVEGTF
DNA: TGTGCCAGCAGCTTAGAATGGCAGGTCGAAGGAACCTTC

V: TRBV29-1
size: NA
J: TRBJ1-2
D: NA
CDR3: CSADRREGYTF
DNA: TGCAGCGCAGACAGGCGGGAGGGCTACACCTTC

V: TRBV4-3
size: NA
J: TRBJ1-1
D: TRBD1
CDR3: CASSQNTGTAVAFF
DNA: TGCGCCAGCAGCCAAAATACCGGGACAGCGGTAGCTTTCTTT

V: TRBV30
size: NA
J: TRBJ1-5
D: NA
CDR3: CAWSVMGWGRPQHF
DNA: TGTGCCTGGAGTGTTATGGGGTGGGGTCGGCCCCAGCATTTT

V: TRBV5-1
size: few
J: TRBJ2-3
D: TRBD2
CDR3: CASSLETSGVADTQYF
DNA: TGCGCCAGCAGCTTGGAGACTAGCGGGGTAGCAGATACGCAGTATTTT

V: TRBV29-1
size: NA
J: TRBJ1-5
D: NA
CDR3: CSARSGGNQPQHF
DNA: TGCAGCGCCCGGTCAGGAGGCAATCAGCCCCAGCATTTT

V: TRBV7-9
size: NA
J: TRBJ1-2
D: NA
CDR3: CASSLVSPDYGYTF
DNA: TGTGCCAGCAGCTTAGTGTCGCCAGACTATGGCTACACCTTC

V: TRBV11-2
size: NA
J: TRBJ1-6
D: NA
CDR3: CASSLQVRDSPLHF
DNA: TGTGCCAGCAGCTTACAAGTGAGGGATTCACCCCTCCACTTT

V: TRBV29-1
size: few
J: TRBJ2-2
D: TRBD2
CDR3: CSATGLADTGELFF
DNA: TGCAGCGCTACGGGACTAGCGGACACCGGGGAGCTGTTTTTT

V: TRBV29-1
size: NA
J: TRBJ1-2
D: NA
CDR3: CSVEEVSRDYGYTF
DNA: TGCAGCGTTGAGGAAGTCAGTCGTGATTATGGCTACACCTTC

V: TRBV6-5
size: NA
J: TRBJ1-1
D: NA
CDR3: CASRPVGVGYAEAFF
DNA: TGTGCCAGCAGACCCGTTGGTGTCGGCTACGCTGAAGCTTTCTTT

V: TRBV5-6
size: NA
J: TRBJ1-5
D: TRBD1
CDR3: CASSHGTAPYSNQPQHF
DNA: TGTGCCAGCAGCCATGGGACAGCACCTTATAGCAATCAGCCCCAGCATTTT

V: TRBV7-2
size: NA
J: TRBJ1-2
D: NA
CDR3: CASSLGPGRDGYTF
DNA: TGTGCCAGCAGCTTAGGCCCAGGGAGGGATGGCTACACCTTC

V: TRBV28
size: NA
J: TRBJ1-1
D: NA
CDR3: CASSMGTSGTEAFF
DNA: TGTGCCAGCAGTATGGGGACAAGTGGCACTGAAGCTTTCTTT

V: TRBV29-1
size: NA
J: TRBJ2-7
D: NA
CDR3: CSVQLGTGPYEQYF
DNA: TGCAGCGTCCAGTTGGGGACGGGACCCTACGAGCAGTACTTC

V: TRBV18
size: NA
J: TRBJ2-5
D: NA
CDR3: CASSESQETQYF
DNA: TGTGCCAGCTCAGAATCCCAAGAGACCCAGTACTTC

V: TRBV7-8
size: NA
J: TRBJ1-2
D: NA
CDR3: CASSHQGVDYGYTF
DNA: TGTGCCAGCAGTCATCAGGGTGTCGACTATGGCTACACCTTC

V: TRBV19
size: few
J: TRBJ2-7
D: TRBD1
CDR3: CASTPSVGQGQSEQYF
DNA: TGTGCCAGTACCCCCTCGGTGGGACAGGGCCAATCCGAGCAGTACTTC

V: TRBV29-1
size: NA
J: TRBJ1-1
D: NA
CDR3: CSVAGPANTEAFF
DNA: TGCAGCGTTGCAGGACCTGCGAACACTGAAGCTTTCTTT

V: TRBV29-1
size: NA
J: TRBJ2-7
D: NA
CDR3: CSVNAEGDSYEQYF
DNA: TGCAGCGTCAACGCCGAGGGGGATAGCTACGAGCAGTACTTC

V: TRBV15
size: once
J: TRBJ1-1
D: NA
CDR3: CATSRPGQLNTEAFF
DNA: TGTGCCACCAGCAGGCCGGGGCAATTGAACACTGAAGCTTTCTTT

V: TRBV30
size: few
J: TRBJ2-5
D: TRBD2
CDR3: CAWSVVLGGETQYF
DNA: TGTGCCTGGAGTGTAGTCCTGGGGGGGGAGACCCAGTACTTC

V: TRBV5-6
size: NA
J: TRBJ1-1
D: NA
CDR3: CASSPQFLRTTEAFF
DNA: TGTGCCAGCAGCCCCCAGTTCCTGCGAACCACTGAAGCTTTCTTT

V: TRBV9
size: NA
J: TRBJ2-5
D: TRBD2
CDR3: CASSGPGGRQETQYF
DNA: TGTGCCAGCAGCGGCCCGGGGGGGCGGCAAGAGACCCAGTACTTC

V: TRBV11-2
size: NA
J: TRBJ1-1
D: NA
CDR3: CASSPTLTRGRDTEAFF
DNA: TGTGCCAGCAGCCCCACTCTGACCCGGGGAAGGGACACTGAAGCTTTCTTT

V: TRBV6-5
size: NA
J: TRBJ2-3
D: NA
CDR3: CASSIGGTSTDTQYF
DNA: TGTGCCAGCTCGATCGGGGGTACTAGCACAGATACGCAGTATTTT

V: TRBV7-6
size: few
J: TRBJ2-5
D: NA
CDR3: CASSLAFRNLETQYF
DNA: TGTGCCAGCAGCTTAGCGTTTAGGAACCTGGAGACCCAGTACTTC

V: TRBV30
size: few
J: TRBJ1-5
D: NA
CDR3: CAWSSGTHQPQHF
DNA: TGTGCCTGGAGCTCGGGAACCCATCAGCCCCAGCATTTT

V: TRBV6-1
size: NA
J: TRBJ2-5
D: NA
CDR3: CASSYLETQYF
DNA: TGTGCCAGCAGTTACCTGGAGACCCAGTACTTC

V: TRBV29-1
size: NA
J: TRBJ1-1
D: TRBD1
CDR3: CSVLGQGSAFF
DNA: TGCAGCGTTTTAGGACAGGGATCAGCTTTCTTT

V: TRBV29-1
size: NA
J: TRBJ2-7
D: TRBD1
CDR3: CSVDQATGSGEQYF
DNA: TGCAGCGTTGATCAGGCGACAGGGTCAGGCGAGCAGTACTTC

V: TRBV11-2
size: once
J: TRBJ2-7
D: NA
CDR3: CASSLDWAGPPYEQYF
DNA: TGTGCCAGCAGCTTAGACTGGGCAGGACCTCCCTACGAGCAGTACTTC

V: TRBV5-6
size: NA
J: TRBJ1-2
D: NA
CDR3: CASSREGGYTF
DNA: TGTGCCAGCAGTCGGGAGGGAGGCTACACCTTC

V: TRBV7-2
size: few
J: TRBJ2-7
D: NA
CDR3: CASSDHREGEQYF
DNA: TGTGCCAGCAGCGACCACAGGGAAGGCGAGCAGTACTTC

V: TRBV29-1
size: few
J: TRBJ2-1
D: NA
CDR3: CSVLGRGGSSYNEQFF
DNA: TGCAGCGTTCTAGGTCGAGGAGGTAGCTCCTACAATGAGCAGTTCTTC

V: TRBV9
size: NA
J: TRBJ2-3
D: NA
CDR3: CASGGQVRTDTQYF
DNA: TGTGCCAGCGGGGGGCAGGTACGGACAGATACGCAGTATTTT

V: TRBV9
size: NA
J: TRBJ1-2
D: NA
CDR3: CASTPAGVRGYTF
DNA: TGTGCCAGCACCCCTGCGGGGGTACGGGGCTACACCTTC

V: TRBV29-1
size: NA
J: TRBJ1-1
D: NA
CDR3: CSVTGMNTEAFF
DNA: TGCAGCGTAACAGGGATGAACACTGAAGCTTTCTTT

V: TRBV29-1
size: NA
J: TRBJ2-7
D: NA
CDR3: CSVGIGDYEQYF
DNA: TGCAGCGTTGGGATAGGGGATTACGAGCAGTACTTC

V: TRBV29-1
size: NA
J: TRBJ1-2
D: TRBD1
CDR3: CSVDLRQGRSGYTF
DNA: TGCAGCGTTGATCTCCGACAGGGCAGGTCGGGCTACACCTTC

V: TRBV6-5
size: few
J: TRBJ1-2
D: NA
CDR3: CASSYSGGNNYGYTF
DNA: TGTGCCAGCAGTTACTCTGGAGGGAATAACTATGGCTACACCTTC

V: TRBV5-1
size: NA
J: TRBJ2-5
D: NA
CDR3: CASSLGGVRETQYF
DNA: TGCGCCAGCAGCTTGGGAGGGGTCCGAGAGACCCAGTACTTC

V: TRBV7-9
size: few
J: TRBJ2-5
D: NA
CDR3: CASSPDQFEQYF
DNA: TGTGCCAGCAGCCCCGACCAATTTGAGCAGTACTTC